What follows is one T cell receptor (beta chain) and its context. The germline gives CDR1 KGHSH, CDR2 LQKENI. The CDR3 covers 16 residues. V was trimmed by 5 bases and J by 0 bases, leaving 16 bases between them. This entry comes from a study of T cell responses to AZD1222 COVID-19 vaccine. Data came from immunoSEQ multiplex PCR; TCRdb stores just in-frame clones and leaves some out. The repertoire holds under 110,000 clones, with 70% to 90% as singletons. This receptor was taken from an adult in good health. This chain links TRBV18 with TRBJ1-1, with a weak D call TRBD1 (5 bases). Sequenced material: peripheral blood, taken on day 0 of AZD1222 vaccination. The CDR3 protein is CASSTTTGTVNTEAFF. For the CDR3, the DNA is TGTGCCAGCTCAACCACAACCGGGACGGTGAACACTGAAGCTTTCTTT.